This T cell receptor (beta chain) emerged from a study of vaccination effects on CD4 cells after COVID-19. Concerning this clone: Its antigen remains unidentified.

Sequencing was performed with immunoSEQ multiplex PCR; in TCRdb, only in-frame clones are kept and a portion is missing. The table shows about 45,000 clones, with around 72% occurring only once. Sequencing was preceded by expansion of antigen-specific CD4+ T cells with viral peptide pools in the ViraFEST assay. Following 10 days of culture, CD4+ T cells were isolated. The infection with SARS-CoV-2 (confirmed by PCR) occurred in this person between March and December 2020. This TCR came from a human donor who had a prior SARS-CoV-2 infection. The sample consisted of CD4+ T cells from PBMCs cultured with a peptide pool, taken before COVID-19 vaccination.

The CDR3 loop is CASSWGVGVSGANVLTF. Here the CDR3 DNA reads TGTGCCAGCAGCTGGGGAGTTGGGGTCTCTGGGGCCAACGTCCTGACTTTC. This chain uses TRBV5-6 with TRBJ2-6; D possibly corresponds to TRBD2 (5 bases). The V gene lost 3 bases and the J gene lost 0 bases, with 13 bases spanning the gap. The CDR3 is 17 residues long. Germline values: CDR1 SGHDT, CDR2 YYEEEE.